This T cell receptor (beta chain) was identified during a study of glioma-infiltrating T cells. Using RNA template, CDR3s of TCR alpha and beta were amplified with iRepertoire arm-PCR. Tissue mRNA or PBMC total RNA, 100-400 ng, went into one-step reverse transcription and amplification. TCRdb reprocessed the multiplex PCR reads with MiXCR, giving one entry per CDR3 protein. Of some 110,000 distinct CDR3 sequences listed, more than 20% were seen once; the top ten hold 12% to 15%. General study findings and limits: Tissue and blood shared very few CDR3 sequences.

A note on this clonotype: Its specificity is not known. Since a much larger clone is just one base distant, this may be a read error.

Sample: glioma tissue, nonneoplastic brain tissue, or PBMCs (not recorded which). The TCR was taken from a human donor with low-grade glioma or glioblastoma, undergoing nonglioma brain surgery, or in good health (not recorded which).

The CDR3 is CASSQREHSGASVLTF. DNA for the CDR3: TGTGCCAGCAGCCAAAGGGAGCACTCTGGGGCCAGCGTCCTGACTTTC. The rearrangement uses TRBV3-1 and TRBJ2-6; D is perhaps TRBD1 or TRBD2 (5 bases each). Germline lookup yields CDR1 LGHDT and CDR2 YNNKEL (reference sequence). This CDR3 spans 16 amino acids.